This T cell receptor (beta chain) was observed in a study of CD8 T cells in ankylosing spondylitis. Study-level points and caveats: About 8 highly homologous variants made up a TCR beta motif, and this motif appeared characteristic of ankylosing spondylitis blood.

This clonotype was counted many times. The antigen remains undetermined. TCRdb re-called the 5' RACE reads through MiXCR, storing one row per CDR3 protein. The data contain a few hundred thousand distinct CDR3 sequences, around 7.9% of them seen just once; the ten biggest clones take up approximately 15%. The germline V gene encodes CDR1 SEHNR and CDR2 FQNEAQ (reference sequence). CDR3 length equals 15 residues. The junction had 9 bases not matched to a gene; V was cut back by 5 bases and J by 7 bases. The chain carries TRBV7-9 and TRBJ1-3; 9 bases line up with TRBD1. The sample was blood, either unsorted or a sorted T cell fraction (not recorded which). This sequence was found in a male donor with ankylosing spondylitis. CDR3 nucleotide sequence: TGTGCCAGCAGCCCACGACAGGGGGTAAAGAACACCATATATTTT. This codes for CASSPRQGVKNTIYF.